This entry lists 24 T cell receptor beta chains sequenced from one sample in a study of glioma-infiltrating T cells. TCR alpha and beta CDR3 regions were amplified from RNA using iRepertoire nested multiplex PCR. MiXCR was run by TCRdb on the multiplex PCR reads, yielding one entry per CDR3 protein. This table holds about 180,000 distinct CDR3 sequences, around 40% found once. Sequencing was carried out using glioma tissue, nonneoplastic brain tissue, or PBMCs (not recorded which). These receptors came from a human donor with low-grade glioma or glioblastoma, undergoing nonglioma brain surgery, or in good health (not recorded which).

The CDR3 coding sequence is TGTGCCAGCAGCGCGTCCGGGACTAGAGGCGACAATGAGCAGTTCTTC. Protein: CASSASGTRGDNEQFF. The chain employs TRBV9 and TRBJ2-1, with TRBD2 matching over 8 bases. V shed 3 bases and J 5 bases; nucleotides not matched to a gene: 10. Per the germline V gene, CDR1 is SGDLS and CDR2 is YYNGEE. The CDR3 extends over 16 amino acids.

The V call is TRBV7-2, the J call TRBJ2-7; D gene ambiguous. Germline lookup yields CDR1 SGHTA and CDR2 FQGNSA. This CDR3 contains 14 residues. V gave up 5 bases and J gave up 1 base, with 12 bases separating them. CDR3 sequence reads: CASSAWFSSYEQYF. CDR3 sequence (DNA): TGTGCCAGCAGCGCCTGGTTCTCGTCCTACGAGCAGTACTTC.

At least ten counts were recorded for this clonotype. V and J are TRBV27 and TRBJ1-1; possibly TRBD1 for D (5 bases). Germline assignment: CDR1 MNHEY and CDR2 SMNVEV (reference sequence). Trimming removed 4 bases at V and 0 bases at J, with 9 bases between. This CDR3 contains 14 residues. This CDR3 reads CASSSPGVNTEAFF. In nucleotides, the CDR3 is TGTGCCAGCAGTTCCCCGGGGGTGAACACTGAAGCTTTCTTT.

The J gene is TRBJ2-1, the V gene TRBV4-2; no firm D call. CDR3 length: 15 residues. V was clipped by 0 bases and J by 7 bases, with 13 bases between them. Per germline, CDR1 LGHNA and CDR2 YNFKEQ. The CDR3 DNA is TGTGCCAGCAGCCAAGATGAAATAGTGGGAAATGAGCAGTTCTTC. Amino acid sequence: CASSQDEIVGNEQFF.

This chain links TRBV3-1 with TRBJ2-5; D remains unclear. Per germline, CDR1 LGHDT and CDR2 YNNKEL (reference sequence). The CDR3 consists of 13 residues. V gave up 1 base and J gave up 4 bases, with 7 bases separating them. The CDR3: CASSQGPIETQYF. In nucleotides, the CDR3 is TGTGCCAGCAGCCAAGGACCGATAGAGACCCAGTACTTC.

This clonotype was counted at least ten times. The V call is TRBV20-1, the J call TRBJ1-1; no clear D gene. Germline-derived CDR1 and CDR2 are DFQATT and SNEGSKA (reference sequence). Trimming pared 0 bases from V and 0 bases from J, leaving 8 bases between. The CDR3 is 14 residues long. CDR3 DNA sequence: TGCAGTGCTAGAGAAAGTTGGCTGAACACTGAAGCTTTCTTT. Its protein is CSARESWLNTEAFF.

The V and J genes are TRBV6-6 and TRBJ2-2, with D unclear. Germline V lookup: CDR1 MNHNY, CDR2 SVGAGI (reference sequence). CDR3 size: 13 residues. V shed 5 bases and J shed 3 bases, with 7 bases lying between them. The CDR3, as DNA: TGTGCCAGCAGTGAGCTGGACACCGGGGAGCTGTTTTTT. As protein: CASSELDTGELFF.

For this clonotype: A much larger clone differs from this one at a single base, so this may be a read error. The rearrangement joins TRBV20-1 to TRBJ2-1; 12 nucleotides agree with TRBD2. The germline V gene has CDR1 DFQATT and CDR2 SNEGSKA (reference sequence). The CDR3 is 18 residues long. The CDR3: CSALAGGPPLVSYSEQFF. CDR3 coding DNA: TGCAGTGCCCTAGCGGGAGGGCCACCCTTAGTTTCCTACAGTGAGCAGTTCTTC.

This clonotype was seen many times. The chain combines TRBV4-2 with TRBJ2-1; 9 bases fit TRBD2. Losses at the gene ends were 2 bases for V and 7 bases for J; bases not matched to a gene: 6. The length of the CDR3 is 15 residues. Germline V gene data show CDR1 as LGHNA and CDR2 as YNFKEQ. CDR3 nucleotide sequence: TGTGCCAGCAGCCAAACACTAGCGGGTCATAATGAGCAGTTCTTC. Translated, it gives CASSQTLAGHNEQFF.

This clonotype was seen many times. The CDR3 protein is CASSFGESYEQYF. Written as DNA, the CDR3 is TGTGCCAGCAGTTTCGGGGAGTCCTACGAGCAGTACTTC. The genes are TRBV28 and TRBJ2-7; weak D call: TRBD2 (5 bases). There are 13 residues in the CDR3. Trimming left V 3 bases short and J 1 base short, with 7 bases between. Germline CDR1 MDHEN, CDR2 SYDVKM.

This chain links TRBV2 with TRBJ2-2, with D perhaps matching TRBD2 (6 bases). The CDR3 has 16 amino acids. Trimming stripped 8 bases from V and 2 bases from J, with 18 bases between. Germline V gene sequence: CDR1 SNHLY, CDR2 FYNNEI. The CDR3 nucleotides are TGTGCCAGCCGGGGAGGTGTTACGGTCAACACCGGGGAGCTGTTTTTT. This sequence encodes CASRGGVTVNTGELFF.

This clonotype was counted many times. This chain links TRBV28 with TRBJ2-7; no definite D call. The CDR3 covers 14 residues. The germline V and J ends were trimmed by 5 bases and 5 bases, with 16 bases remaining between them. Looked up from germline, CDR1 is MDHEN and CDR2 is SYDVKM. The CDR3 sequence: CASSIALGLHEQYF. The DNA for the CDR3 is TGTGCCAGCAGTATCGCTCTGGGGTTGCACGAGCAGTACTTC.

About this clonotype itself: The junction and the germline gene differ at one end; a read error may be behind it. The rearrangement uses TRBV25-1 and TRBJ1-6, with 7 bases lining up with TRBD1. This CDR3 contains 16 residues. Per germline, CDR1 MGHDK and CDR2 SYGVNS. CDR3 region: CANSPNQGGVASPLHF. The CDR3 DNA reads TGCGCCAACAGCCCCAACCAAGGGGGCGTGGCGTCACCCCTCCACTTT.

V is TRBV2 and J is TRBJ2-3, with D possibly TRBD1 on 6 matching bases. The CDR3 is 14 amino acids. Germline V gives CDR1 SNHLY, CDR2 FYNNEI. For the CDR3, the DNA is TGTGTTAGCAGTGAAGGACAGATCGCAGATACGCAGTATTTT. It yields the protein CVSSEGQIADTQYF.

This chain links TRBV2 with TRBJ2-7; 7 nucleotides align to TRBD1. This CDR3 has 15 residues. V lost 4 bases to trimming and J lost 0 bases; unmatched junction nucleotides: 6. Per the germline V gene, CDR1 is SNHLY and CDR2 is FYNNEI. This CDR3 is CASSVGQVSSYEQYF. The CDR3 DNA reads TGTGCCAGCAGTGTAGGACAGGTTAGCTCCTACGAGCAGTACTTC.

The V call is TRBV20-1, the J call TRBJ2-1; 8 bases agree with TRBD2. V shed 1 base and J 9 bases; nucleotides not matched to a gene: 8. CDR3 size: 14 residues. The V gene's germline CDR1 is DFQATT and CDR2 SNEGSKA (reference sequence). The CDR3 coding sequence is TGCAGTGCTAGAGTAGGGACTAGAGGGAGTGAGCAGTTCTTC. It codes for CSARVGTRGSEQFF.

This clonotype occurred many times. The chain joins TRBV28 to TRBJ2-1; D is unresolved. CDR3 length: 12 amino acids. Trimming cost V 7 bases and J 1 base, with 5 bases left between them. In germline, CDR1 is MDHEN, CDR2 SYDVKM. The DNA for the CDR3 is TGTGCCAGCAAAGGTTCCTACAATGAGCAGTTCTTC. This codes for CASKGSYNEQFF.

A remark on this clonotype: At one end, the junction sequence differs from germline, possibly due to a read error. This chain uses TRBV18 with TRBJ2-7; 11 nucleotides line up with TRBD2. Germline-derived CDR1 and CDR2 are KGHSH and LQKENI. The CDR3 runs 16 residues. CDR3 nucleotide sequence: TGTGCCAGCTCACCCTACGGGACTAGCGGAGACTACGAGCGGTACTTC. Protein product: CASSPYGTSGDYERYF. Full variable domain (rest looked up from reference TRBV18 and TRBJ2-7): NAGVMQNPRHLVRRRGQEARLRCSPMKGHSHVYWYRQLPEEGLKFMVYLQKENIIDESGMPKERFSAEFPKEGPSILRIQQVVRGDSAAYFCASSPYGTSGDYERYFGPGTRLTVT.

This chain connects TRBV12-3 or TRBV12-4 to TRBJ2-1; D perhaps matches TRBD2 (5 bases). Deletions cut 5 bases from V and 7 bases from J, with 12 bases between. CDR3 length equals 13 residues. CDR3 coding DNA: TGTGCCAGCAGTCCCCGCGGGTTGAATGAGCAGTTCTTC. Protein sequence: CASSPRGLNEQFF.

This chain connects TRBV14 to TRBJ2-7, with a weak D call TRBD1 (6 bases). The germline V gene encodes CDR1 SGHDN and CDR2 FVKESK. Trimming left V 0 bases short and J 3 bases short, with 12 bases between. This CDR3 spans 15 amino acids. CDR3: CASSQDRGGLYEQYF. CDR3 in DNA: TGTGCCAGCAGCCAAGACAGAGGGGGTCTCTACGAGCAGTACTTC.

In this sample, this clonotype turned up many times. The chain joins TRBV28 to TRBJ1-4, with 7 nucleotides matching TRBD1. With V trimmed by 10 bases and J by 3 bases, 8 bases remained unmatched. The CDR3 has 14 residues. Germline-derived CDR1 and CDR2 are MDHEN and SYDVKM. CDR3 nucleotides: TGTGCCATCTCCCAGGGGGGTCCTAATGAAAAACTGTTTTTT. This sequence encodes CAISQGGPNEKLFF. Full variable domain (outside the CDR3, taken from reference TRBV28 and TRBJ1-4): DVKVTQSSRYLVKRTGEKVFLECVQDMDHENMFWYRQDPGLGLRLIYFSYDVKMKEKGDIPEGYSVSREKKERFSLILESASTNQTSMYLCAISQGGPNEKLFFGSGTQLSVL.

Details on this clonotype: One base away lies a much larger clone, so this may be a sequencing read error. The V gene is TRBV11-3, the J gene TRBJ2-1, with D possibly TRBD2 on 6 matching bases. The CDR3 contains 15 residues. The germline CDR1 and CDR2 sequences are SGHNT and YENEEA. CDR3 nucleotide sequence: TGTGCCAGCAGCTTGGCGGGACCTTCCTACAATGAGAAGTTCTTC. Protein sequence: CASSLAGPSYNEKFF.

The J gene is TRBJ2-1, the V gene TRBV6-5; tentative D call: TRBD2 (6 bases). The CDR3 is 15 residues long. Germline CDR1 and CDR2: MNHEY and SVGAGI. V lost 6 bases to trimming and J lost 7 bases, with 19 bases between them. CDR3 DNA sequence: TGTGCCAGCAGGAAGATGAGCGGAGGGGTTAATGAGCAGTTCTTC. As protein: CASRKMSGGVNEQFF.

The gene calls are TRBV19 and TRBJ1-2; D gene unclear. V lost 5 bases, J lost 7 bases, and 17 bases lay in between. The CDR3 contains 14 residues. Germline values: CDR1 LNHDA, CDR2 SQIVND (reference sequence). The CDR3 DNA reads as TGTGCCAGTAGTTCCCCCGTCTCCGGGCTTGGCTACACCTTC. Encoded protein: CASSSPVSGLGYTF.